The 3 T cell receptor beta chains in this list originate from one sample, sequenced in a study of technical replicates of blood from a few donors. TCRdb keeps only in-frame clones here, not all; method: immunoSEQ multiplex PCR. The sample shows approximately 94,000 clones, 95% to 97% of them seen only once. Source material: T cells isolated from PBMCs. These receptors came from a human donor in good health.

The chain combines TRBV28 with TRBJ2-5; D not resolved. The CDR3 has 14 amino acids. V gave up 2 bases and J gave up 1 base, with 8 bases separating them. In germline, CDR1 is MDHEN, CDR2 SYDVKM. The CDR3 region has the DNA TGTGCCAGCAGTTTAGCAGGCCTCCAAGAGACCCAGTACTTC. Translation gives CASSLAGLQETQYF.

The chain couples TRBV27 to TRBJ2-1; D is possibly TRBD2 (6 bases). V shed 7 bases and J shed 0 bases, with 10 bases lying between them. Germline-derived CDR1 and CDR2 are MNHEY and SMNVEV (reference sequence). The CDR3 has 14 residues. The CDR3 is CASKAGSSYNEQFF. The CDR3 DNA sequence: TGTGCCAGCAAGGCCGGGAGCTCCTACAATGAGCAGTTCTTC.

The chain joins TRBV6-5 to TRBJ1-1; 10 positions match TRBD1. The trim removed 6 bases at V and 1 base at J, leaving 2 bases unmatched. This CDR3 comprises 14 residues. Germline CDR1 reads MNHEY; CDR2 reads SVGAGI. CDR3 in amino acids: CASRTGGSNTEAFF. CDR3 in DNA: TGTGCCAGCAGGACAGGGGGCTCGAACACTGAAGCTTTCTTT.